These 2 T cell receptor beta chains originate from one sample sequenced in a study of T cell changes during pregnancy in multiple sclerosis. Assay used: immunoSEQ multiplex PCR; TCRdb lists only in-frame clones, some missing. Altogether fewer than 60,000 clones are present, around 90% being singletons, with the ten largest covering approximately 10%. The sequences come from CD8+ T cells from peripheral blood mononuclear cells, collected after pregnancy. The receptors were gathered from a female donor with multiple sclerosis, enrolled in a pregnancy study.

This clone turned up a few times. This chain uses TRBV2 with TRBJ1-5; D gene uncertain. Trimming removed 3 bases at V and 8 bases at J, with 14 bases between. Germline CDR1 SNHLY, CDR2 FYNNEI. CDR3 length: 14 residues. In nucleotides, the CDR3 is TGTGCCAGCAGTGAGGTCGATCGAGAAGAGCCCCAGCATTTT. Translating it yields CASSEVDREEPQHF.

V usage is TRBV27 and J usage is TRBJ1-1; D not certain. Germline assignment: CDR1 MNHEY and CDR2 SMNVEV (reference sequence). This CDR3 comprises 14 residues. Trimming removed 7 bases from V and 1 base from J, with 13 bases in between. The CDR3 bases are TGTGCCAGCAACCTGCGGGGAGCGAACACTGAAGCTTTCTTT. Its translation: CASNLRGANTEAFF.